This TCR beta chain comes out of a study of healthy donors' naive CD4 and CD8 T cells. About the research overall: TCR alpha primers covered all functional IMGT alpha gene variants.

To note about this clonotype: Its antigen is as yet unknown.

General study findings and limits: A reported CD4+/CD8+ bias affected most V and J genes in naive cells.

Starting from about 0.55 ug of total RNA, TCR libraries were made with linear amplification. Under the authors' procedure: Four to six healthy donors contributed about 81,000 sequenced TCR alpha transcripts. TCRdb reprocessed the reads via MiXCR and lists one record per CDR3 protein. These V and J calls derive from TCRdb rather than the authors' analysis. The sample has roughly 200,000 distinct CDR3 sequences; around 74% are singletons. Germline CDR1 reads SQVTM; CDR2 reads ANQGSEA. The length of the CDR3 is 14 residues. V lost 7 bases and J lost 0, with 12 bases in between. The rearrangement joins TRBV29-1 to TRBJ2-2; tentatively, D is TRBD2 (6 bases). Specimen: naive CD4+ and CD8+ T cells sorted from blood, pooled from several donors. The TCR sequence derives from a pool of human donors in good health; the sample pools cells from several healthy donors. This CDR3 is CSAMAGTNTGELFF. The CDR3 DNA reads TGCAGCGCAATGGCGGGGACGAACACCGGGGAGCTGTTTTTT.